A selection of T cell receptor beta chains follows, all from one sample in a study of early T cells in non-severe SARS-CoV-2 infection. TCRdb re-analysed the 5' RACE reads in MiXCR, keeping a single row per CDR3 protein. The sample lists 65,000 to 85,000 distinct CDR3 sequences, 10% occurring once. The input for sequencing was whole blood, taken at baseline. These receptors came from an adult who was a healthcare worker with PCR-confirmed SARS-CoV-2 infection or an uninfected control (not recorded which). Both conserved end residues are part of each CDR3. D genes are given only for firm matches. Some rows mark clone size as missing; the rest say once, few, many or name a class of expanded clone.

TRBV6-6	TRBJ1-4	-	many	CASSYPGADEKLFF	TGTGCCAGCAGTTACCCGGGCGCTGATGAAAAACTGTTTTTT
TRBV5-1	TRBJ2-3	-	-	CASSLYGSTDTQYF	TGCGCCAGCAGCTTGTACGGGAGCACAGATACGCAGTATTTT
TRBV6-2/TRBV6-3	TRBJ2-7	-	many	CASSDYEQYF	TGTGCCAGCAGTGACTACGAGCAGTACTTC
TRBV11-2	TRBJ1-1	-	few	CASSNTGLGAEAFF	TGTGCCAGCAGCAATACAGGGTTAGGGGCTGAAGCTTTCTTT
TRBV7-2	TRBJ1-2	TRBD1	many	CASSPRKGTAGVYGYTF	TGTGCCAGCAGCCCACGAAAGGGGACAGCGGGAGTCTATGGCTACACCTTC
TRBV9	TRBJ1-2	TRBD1	few	CASSADMTGQGYTF	TGTGCCAGCAGCGCAGACATGACAGGGCAAGGCTACACCTTC
TRBV6-5	TRBJ1-1	TRBD1	-	CASSAIRGQLTKAFF	TGTGCCAGCAGTGCAATCAGGGGGCAGCTTACTAAAGCTTTCTTT
TRBV28	TRBJ2-7	TRBD1	few	CASRQGRYEQYF	TGTGCCAGCCGACAGGGTAGGTACGAGCAGTACTTC
TRBV6-1	TRBJ2-2	-	few	CASEDPNTGELFF	TGTGCCAGCGAGGACCCGAACACCGGGGAGCTGTTTTTT
TRBV4-1	TRBJ2-2	-	few	CASSQVSGANTGELFF	TGCGCCAGCAGCCAAGTTAGCGGAGCGAACACCGGGGAGCTGTTTTTT
TRBV28	TRBJ2-4	TRBD1	many	CASSSTGIIAKNIQYF	TGTGCCAGCAGTTCGACAGGGATTATAGCCAAAAACATTCAGTACTTC
TRBV11-3	TRBJ2-7	-	many	CASSSHLEQYF	TGTGCCAGCAGCTCACATCTGGAGCAGTACTTC
TRBV4-3	TRBJ1-2	-	few	CASSQDGSGVIGYTF	TGCGCCAGCAGCCAAGATGGCTCAGGGGTTATTGGCTACACCTTC
TRBV4-2	TRBJ2-5	TRBD2	few	CASSQVGTSGRAQYF	TGTGCCAGCAGCCAAGTGGGGACTAGCGGGAGGGCCCAGTACTTC
TRBV7-9	TRBJ2-3	-	-	CASSQSENTQYF	TGTGCCAGCAGCCAGTCGGAAAATACGCAGTATTTT
TRBV19	TRBJ2-2	-	few	CASSMGDPNTGELFF	TGTGCCAGTAGTATGGGGGACCCGAACACCGGGGAGCTGTTTTTT
TRBV4-1	TRBJ2-3	TRBD2	many	CASSQEGHLGLAGAKDTQYF	TGCGCCAGCAGCCAAGAGGGCCATCTTGGGCTAGCGGGAGCTAAGGATACGCAGTATTTT
TRBV6-2/TRBV6-3	TRBJ1-1	-	many	CASSFPPRTEAFF	TGTGCCAGCAGTTTCCCCCCGCGGACTGAAGCTTTCTTT
TRBV12-3/TRBV12-4	TRBJ1-2	TRBD1	many	CASSAPTGGEYGYTF	TGTGCCAGCAGTGCCCCGACAGGGGGCGAGTATGGCTACACCTTC
TRBV12-5	TRBJ1-5	-	few	CARTVRQPQHF	TGTGCAAGAACCGTCCGTCAGCCCCAGCATTTT
TRBV28	TRBJ2-5	TRBD1	-	CASATTGLLETQYF	TGTGCCAGCGCTACGACAGGGCTTTTAGAGACCCAGTACTTC
TRBV28	TRBJ2-7	-	many	CASIGGSYEQYF	TGTGCCAGCATTGGGGGCTCCTACGAGCAGTACTTC
TRBV7-9	TRBJ2-5	-	many	CASRSGSVVPALIQETQYF	TGTGCCAGCAGATCCGGGTCGGTAGTGCCAGCCCTAATCCAAGAGACCCAGTACTTC
TRBV20-1	TRBJ2-1	TRBD2	few	CSARDGTSGRRNEQFF	TGCAGTGCTAGAGATGGGACTAGCGGGAGGAGGAATGAGCAGTTCTTC
TRBV11-2	TRBJ1-2	-	few	CASSLRPTGLDYGYTF	TGTGCCAGCAGCTTACGGCCCACAGGGTTAGACTATGGCTACACCTTC
TRBV5-1	TRBJ2-1	TRBD2	many	CASSPRTSADEQFF	TGCGCCAGCAGCCCCCGGACTAGCGCAGATGAGCAGTTCTTC
TRBV19	TRBJ2-7	-	-	CASSISLAGISYEQYF	TGTGCCAGTAGTATTTCTCTGGCGGGAATTTCCTACGAGCAGTACTTC
TRBV6-2/TRBV6-3	TRBJ2-1	TRBD2	few	CASSFHLTSGRYVYNEQFF	TGTGCCAGCAGTTTCCACCTGACTAGCGGGAGGTATGTCTACAATGAGCAGTTCTTC
TRBV7-2	TRBJ2-1	-	-	CASSPPSSYNEQFF	TGTGCCAGCAGCCCCCCCAGCTCCTACAATGAGCAGTTCTTC
TRBV28	TRBJ1-2	TRBD1	few	CASSEETGYGYTF	TGTGCCAGCAGCGAAGAGACAGGGTATGGCTACACCTTC
TRBV7-6	TRBJ1-2	-	-	CASGDVNYGYTF	TGTGCCAGCGGGGACGTAAACTATGGCTACACCTTC
TRBV27	TRBJ2-3	-	-	CASNGGLTDTQYF	TGTGCCAGCAATGGGGGTCTCACAGATACGCAGTATTTT
TRBV20-1	TRBJ2-2	TRBD1	few	CSARGLRTGTLSNTGELFF	TGCAGTGCTAGAGGTCTGAGGACAGGGACCCTCTCGAACACCGGGGAGCTGTTTTTT
TRBV9	TRBJ1-5	TRBD1	few	CASSAGTGGNQPQHF	TGTGCCAGCAGCGCCGGGACAGGGGGAAATCAGCCCCAGCATTTT
TRBV9	TRBJ1-5	-	few	CASSPGRGSYQPQHF	TGTGCCAGCAGCCCAGGGAGGGGTTCTTATCAGCCCCAGCATTTT
TRBV3-1	TRBJ2-5	TRBD1	few	CASSQVPRQGETQYF	TGTGCCAGCAGCCAAGTCCCCAGACAGGGAGAGACCCAGTACTTC